This T cell receptor beta chain derives from a study of cytomegalovirus exposure and HLA in healthy donors. Produced via immunoSEQ multiplex PCR; TCRdb's table is partial and in-frame only. Counted here are over 70,000 clones, about 93% occurring once; the ten biggest clones make up roughly 0.6%. This clone is a singleton in its sample. The V gene end was trimmed by 4 bases and the J gene end by 2 bases; junction bases not matched to a gene: 12. Germline V gene lookup returns CDR1 SGHRS and CDR2 YFSETQ. The CDR3 sequence is 17 residues long. This clonotype was sampled from a woman younger than 30 in good health and CMV-seronegative. The source material was PBMCs. The V and J genes are TRBV5-1 and TRBJ1-3, with 7 bases fitting TRBD1. DNA for the CDR3: TGCGCCAGCAGCCAAAAAGAACAGGGGATAGCTGGAAACACCATATATTTT. This sequence encodes CASSQKEQGIAGNTIYF.